The 10 T cell receptor beta chains below all came from one sample that was sequenced in a study of STAT5B mutations in CD4+ large granular lymphocyte leukemia. Libraries were prepared by immunoSEQ multiplex PCR; TCRdb keeps only in-frame clonotypes and omits some of them. Of fewer than 35,000 clones listed, 69% are singletons. Sequenced input: CD4+ T cells from blood buffy coats. The receptors originated from a human donor in good health.

The J gene is TRBJ2-7, the V gene TRBV30; possible D gene TRBD2, 7 bases. The CDR3 spans 14 residues. With 0 bases removed from V and 2 bases from J, the gap between germline ends came to 11 bases. Germline V lookup: CDR1 GTSNPN, CDR2 SVGIG (reference sequence). The DNA for the CDR3 is TGTGCCTGGAGTGTGGGAGGGGGAACCTACGAGCAGTACTTC. Translation gives CAWSVGGGTYEQYF.

The rearrangement links TRBV4-2 to TRBJ2-3; D not resolved. Germline CDR1 LGHNA, CDR2 YNFKEQ. V shed 1 base and J shed 6 bases, with 11 bases lying between them. The CDR3 contains 14 residues. In nucleotides, the CDR3 is TGTGCCAGCAGCCAAGGAGGTAGTCAGGATACGCAGTATTTT. It specifies CASSQGGSQDTQYF.

The chain joins TRBV7-9 to TRBJ1-6; a weak D match, TRBD1 (5 bases). Germline CDR1 is SEHNR and CDR2 is FQNEAQ (reference sequence). V shed 4 bases and J shed 3 bases, with 10 bases lying between them. The CDR3 spans 15 residues. CDR3 in DNA: TGTGCCAGCAGCTGGGACGTAAACTATAATTCACCCCTCCACTTT. Protein product: CASSWDVNYNSPLHF.

The table lists this clone with a count of one. The chain combines TRBV6-5 with TRBJ1-3, with D unresolved. Between the trimmed V and J ends, which lost 4 bases and 0 bases, there was a span of 7 bases. This CDR3 is built from 14 residues. The germline V gene has CDR1 MNHEY and CDR2 SVGAGI. CDR3 sequence: CASSWRSSGNTIYF. DNA of the CDR3: TGTGCCAGCAGTTGGCGGTCCTCTGGAAACACCATATATTTT.

The J gene is TRBJ1-4, the V gene TRBV10-3; TRBD1 matches at 9 bases. V trimming: 6 bases; J trimming: 7 bases; junction bases outside the gene matches: 6. This CDR3 has 14 amino acids. The germline gives CDR1 ENHRY, CDR2 SYGVKD. The CDR3 nucleotides read TGTGCCATCAGGCCCGGGACAGGGAGTGAAAAACTGTTTTTT. Translation: CAIRPGTGSEKLFF.

This clone turned up a few times. The rearrangement uses TRBV10-3 and TRBJ2-2, with D tentatively TRBD1 (5 bases). The germline V gene encodes CDR1 ENHRY and CDR2 SYGVKD. Trimming removed 10 bases from V and 6 bases from J, with 18 bases in between. The CDR3 extends over 14 amino acids. The CDR3 sequence: CATEAGKNAGELFF. DNA of the CDR3: TGTGCCACCGAGGCAGGGAAAAATGCCGGGGAGCTGTTTTTT.

This chain links TRBV4-2 with TRBJ1-5; D is ambiguous. V was trimmed by 1 base and J by 7 bases, leaving 5 bases between them. From germline, CDR1 is LGHNA and CDR2 YNFKEQ. CDR3 length: 12 amino acids. The chain's CDR3 is CASSQGEQPQHF. The CDR3 region has the DNA TGTGCCAGCAGCCAAGGGGAACAGCCCCAGCATTTT.

This clone was seen a handful of times. The rearrangement joins TRBV6-6 to TRBJ1-4, with no clear D. V was shortened by 5 bases and J by 3 bases, with 13 bases between the two germline ends. Germline assignment: CDR1 MNHNY and CDR2 SVGAGI (reference sequence). The CDR3 consists of 15 residues. The CDR3 DNA reads as TGTGCCAGCAGTCCTTCCGCGGGTCCTAATGAAAAACTGTTTTTT. This encodes CASSPSAGPNEKLFF.

The chain employs TRBV6-1 and TRBJ1-6; D is unresolved. The germline V gene has CDR1 MNHNS and CDR2 SASEGT. Trimming pared 7 bases from V and 8 bases from J, leaving 15 bases between. CDR3 length: 14 amino acids. CDR3 amino acids: CASKTWGSDSPLHF. CDR3 nucleotides: TGTGCCAGCAAGACGTGGGGATCGGATTCACCCCTCCACTTT.

The chain uses TRBV9 and TRBJ2-3; D not certain. Trimming shortened V by 0 bases and J by 3 bases, and 14 bases separated the two germline ends. Per the germline V gene, CDR1 is SGDLS and CDR2 is YYNGEE. The CDR3 is made up of 16 amino acids. This CDR3 is CASSVEGNRVTDTQYF. In nucleotides, the CDR3 is TGTGCCAGCAGCGTAGAAGGGAATCGGGTTACAGATACGCAGTATTTT.